These 12 T cell receptor beta chains originate from one sample sequenced in a study of cytomegalovirus exposure and HLA in healthy donors. Primers for the PCR totalled 60 Vbeta and 13 Jbeta. Some clones are missing from TCRdb's copy, which holds only in-frame ones; the method was immunoSEQ multiplex PCR. This sample's clone table lists 200,000 to 250,000 clones. The sequenced sample consisted of PBMCs. The receptors were gathered from a woman aged 30 to 39 in good health and CMV-seropositive.

This chain joins TRBV10-1 and TRBJ2-3; TRBD2 matches 8 bases. The CDR3 runs 13 residues. V lost 6 bases, J lost 1 base, and 0 bases stayed unmatched. Germline values: CDR1 WNHNN, CDR2 SYGVQD (reference sequence). Here the CDR3 DNA reads TGCGCCAGCAGACTAGCGGGCACAGATACGCAGTATTTT. Protein sequence: CASRLAGTDTQYF.

This chain joins TRBV18 and TRBJ2-7; D is undetermined. V lost 5 bases, J lost 6 bases, and 8 bases lay in between. The CDR3 contains 11 residues. Per the germline V gene, CDR1 is KGHSH and CDR2 is LQKENI. CDR3 sequence: CASSAQVEQYF. CDR3 bases: TGTGCCAGCTCAGCGCAAGTCGAGCAGTACTTC.

The gene calls are TRBV11-2 and TRBJ1-2; 9 bases agree with TRBD1. CDR1 and CDR2 (germline): SGHAT, FQNNGV. The CDR3 totals 18 residues. The trim removed 3 bases at V and 6 bases at J, leaving 17 bases unmatched. The DNA for the CDR3 is TGTGCCAGCAGCTTTACGTGGGACAGGGAACGGGTTTCAGATGGCTACACCTTC. Its translation is CASSFTWDRERVSDGYTF.

With respect to this clone: The DNA is left out, because the CDR3 cannot be placed on it with certainty; the CDR3 is given as TCRdb lists it. The CDR3: CASSSGLSGQTQYF. The chain is built from TRBV5-4 and TRBJ2-5; TRBD2, the table's D call, was not compared with the DNA. The CDR3 comprises 14 residues, both ends counted. CDR1 is SGHNT, CDR2 YYREEE, per germline (reference sequence).

The V and J genes are TRBV19 and TRBJ1-6, with a weak D call TRBD1 (5 bases). The germline V gene has CDR1 LNHDA and CDR2 SQIVND (reference sequence). V was cut by 4 bases and J by 7 bases, with 17 bases left in between. This CDR3 spans 16 amino acids. CDR3 in DNA: TGTGCCAGTAGTAGGTGGGGGGGAAGAGTCAATTCACCCCTCCACTTT. This gives the protein CASSRWGGRVNSPLHF.

The chain employs TRBV2 and TRBJ2-1; D gene unclear. Germline V CDR1 and CDR2: SNHLY, FYNNEI. The CDR3 runs to 16 residues. Trimming took 0 bases from V and 6 from J, leaving 15 bases between them. The chain's CDR3 is CASSEAPGPAANEQFF. The CDR3 bases are TGTGCCAGCAGTGAAGCGCCGGGTCCGGCCGCCAATGAGCAGTTCTTC.

This rearrangement joins TRBV2 to TRBJ1-2, with D hard to call. The length of the CDR3 is 17 residues. V was pared by 4 bases and J by 4 bases, with 22 bases between. Germline V gene lookup returns CDR1 SNHLY and CDR2 FYNNEI. CDR3 sequence: CASSGFKEGRNGYGYTF. The CDR3 DNA sequence: TGTGCCAGCAGTGGCTTTAAGGAGGGTCGAAATGGCTATGGCTACACCTTC.

The chain uses TRBV5-4 and TRBJ2-1, with a tentative D call TRBD2 (5 bases). Germline V CDR1 and CDR2: SGHNT, YYREEE (reference sequence). The CDR3 extends over 13 amino acids. Between the trimmed V and J ends, which lost 0 bases and 10 bases, there was a span of 11 bases. The CDR3: CASSLGSDGEQFF. The CDR3 DNA reads TGTGCCAGCAGCTTGGGTAGCGACGGCGAGCAGTTCTTC.

The rearrangement uses TRBV4-2 and TRBJ2-2, with 15 positions matching TRBD2. The CDR3 runs to 18 residues. V shed 0 bases, J shed 10 bases, and the junction held 9 bases outside the gene matches. Germline lookup yields CDR1 LGHNA and CDR2 YNFKEQ. The DNA for the CDR3 is TGTGCCAGCAGCCAAGATTGGGGTGGACTAGCGGGGGGGGAGGAGCTGTTTTTT. It yields the protein CASSQDWGGLAGGEELFF.

The CDR3 protein is CATSRVGGIGYGYTF. The CDR3 DNA reads as TGTGCCACCAGCAGAGTTGGGGGGATCGGCTATGGCTACACCTTC. V usage is TRBV15 and J usage is TRBJ1-2; D is perhaps TRBD1 (5 bases). The CDR3 spans 15 residues. The germline V gene encodes CDR1 LNHNV and CDR2 YYDKDF (reference sequence). V lost 1 base, J lost 4 bases, and 13 bases lay in between.

The chain employs TRBV18 and TRBJ2-3; D remains unclear. The CDR3 is made up of 14 amino acids. V lost 2 bases and J lost 6, with 12 bases in between. CDR1 KGHSH and CDR2 LQKENI come from the germline V gene. CDR3 DNA sequence: TGTGCCAGCTCACCATGGGTAGCTAGGGATACGCAGTATTTT. It specifies CASSPWVARDTQYF.

Here the CDR3 DNA reads TGTGCCACCAGCAGAGGAGTGGCAGGGGGCAGTATGGACGAGCAGTACTTC. It translates to CATSRGVAGGSMDEQYF. The chain uses TRBV15 and TRBJ2-7; 8 bases match TRBD1. V lost 1 base, J lost 5 bases, and 13 bases stayed unmatched. The CDR3 covers 17 residues. Germline assignment: CDR1 LNHNV and CDR2 YYDKDF (reference sequence).